A single sample is the source of the 5 T cell receptor beta chains below, sequenced in a study of T cells after yellow fever vaccination. TCRdb recomputed calls from the 5' RACE reads with MiXCR, one row per CDR3 protein. The repertoire holds 160,000 or so distinct CDR3 sequences, with about 7% as singletons. Sequences were derived from CD4+ T cells sorted from PBMCs, sampled about 5 days after the first yellow fever vaccination. The origin of the receptors is a man younger than 35 who received the YFV17D yellow fever vaccine.

The rearrangement links TRBV29-1 to TRBJ2-7; unclear D gene. Per the germline V gene, CDR1 is SQVTM and CDR2 is ANQGSEA. V lost 7 bases and J 7 bases, leaving 14 bases between the germline ends. The CDR3 contains 11 residues. CDR3 residues: CSGWTPREQYF. CDR3 in DNA: TGCAGCGGATGGACCCCTCGGGAGCAGTACTTC.

This clonotype was observed many times. The genes are TRBV5-1 and TRBJ2-5; D may be TRBD1 (5 bases). Germline lookup yields CDR1 SGHRS and CDR2 YFSETQ. The germline V and J ends were trimmed by 0 bases and 5 bases, with 11 bases remaining between them. The CDR3 is 14 amino acids. In DNA form, the CDR3 reads TGCGCCAGCAGCTTGGAACGGGCAGGGGAGACCCAGTACTTC. It encodes CASSLERAGETQYF.

This clonotype was seen many times. This rearrangement joins TRBV15 to TRBJ2-3; D call uncertain. The CDR3 extends over 16 amino acids. V was trimmed by 0 bases and J by 0 bases, leaving 10 bases between them. Germline CDR1 LNHNV, CDR2 YYDKDF (reference sequence). The CDR3 loop is CATSRETGYSTDTQYF. In DNA, the CDR3 is TGTGCCACCAGCAGAGAAACGGGTTACAGCACAGATACGCAGTATTTT.

There are many counts of this clonotype. The chain recombines TRBV20-1 with TRBJ1-5; D unclear. Germline-derived CDR1 and CDR2 are DFQATT and SNEGSKA (reference sequence). Deletions cut 6 bases from V and 0 bases from J, with 9 bases between. The CDR3 is 13 amino acids. The CDR3 coding sequence is TGCAGTGCGGTCAGGATTAGCAATCAGCCCCAGCATTTT. This translates into CSAVRISNQPQHF.

The rearrangement uses TRBV21-1 and TRBJ2-7; the D call in the table, TRBD1, was not verified against the DNA. TRBV21-1 is assigned pseudogene status. There are 13 residues in the CDR3. CDR3 DNA: TGTGCCAGCCCCAAACCGGGGGGGGGAGAGCAGTACGTC. Protein sequence: CASPKPGGGEQYV.